The 20 T cell receptor beta chains below were found in one sample sequenced in a study of neoadjuvant anti-PD-1 for oral cavity cancer. TCRdb's copy holds only in-frame clones and misses some; the assay was immunoSEQ multiplex PCR. The table includes 12,000 to 15,000 clones, roughly 74% detected once. The specimen comprised PBMCs, sampled before nivolumab (anti-PD-1) treatment. The receptors here all came from a person between 40 and 85 years old with oral cavity squamous cell carcinoma.

The chain joins TRBV6-1 to TRBJ2-3; 11 bases match TRBD2. This CDR3 has 15 residues. V was clipped by 4 bases and J by 6 bases; unmatched bases: 6. Germline lookup yields CDR1 MNHNS and CDR2 SASEGT. CDR3 sequence: CASSAGTSGVDTQYF. The CDR3 DNA reads TGTGCCAGCAGTGCCGGGACTAGCGGTGTGGATACGCAGTATTTT.

The chain has TRBV30 and TRBJ1-1; perhaps TRBD1 as D (5 bases). The CDR3 has 14 residues. V gave up 4 bases and J gave up 1 base, with 13 bases separating them. In germline, CDR1 is GTSNPN, CDR2 SVGIG (reference sequence). DNA of the CDR3: TGTGCCTGGATTTCAGGGTTTGCGAACACTGAAGCTTTCTTT. It encodes CAWISGFANTEAFF.

The chain employs TRBV6-5 and TRBJ1-2; TRBD1 agrees at 7 bases. Trimming removed 10 bases from V and 7 bases from J; junction bases left unmatched: 12. This CDR3 contains 13 residues. The germline V gene encodes CDR1 MNHEY and CDR2 SVGAGI. In DNA, the CDR3 is TGTGCCACGACCGAGGGGGCGATCGGTGGCTACACCTTC. It translates to CATTEGAIGGYTF.

This chain connects TRBV29-1 to TRBJ2-4, with D unclear. CDR3 length equals 15 residues. V was cut by 7 bases and J by 3 bases, with 19 bases left in between. CDR1 and CDR2 (germline): SQVTM, ANQGSEA. The CDR3: CSARPFRQNKNIQYF. The DNA for the CDR3 is TGCAGCGCGCGCCCTTTTCGGCAAAACAAAAACATTCAGTACTTC.

J is TRBJ2-7 and V is TRBV19; TRBD1 matches at 8 bases. The CDR3 is 15 amino acids. Trimming took 3 bases from V and 3 from J; bases not matched to a gene: 7. Germline lookup yields CDR1 LNHDA and CDR2 SQIVND (reference sequence). CDR3 in amino acids: CASSIYGQGNYEQYF. The DNA of the CDR3 is TGTGCCAGTAGTATCTACGGACAGGGTAACTACGAGCAGTACTTC.

The V gene is TRBV6-5, the J gene TRBJ1-2; 11 nucleotides match TRBD1. CDR1 is MNHEY, CDR2 SVGAGI, per germline. V lost 6 bases to trimming and J lost 7 bases; unmatched junction nucleotides: 4. This CDR3 spans 13 amino acids. CDR3 sequence (DNA): TGTGCCAGCAGGCCGGGACAGGGGGTTGGCTACACCTTC. Residues: CASRPGQGVGYTF.

V is TRBV27 and J is TRBJ2-2; D gene ambiguous. Germline values: CDR1 MNHEY, CDR2 SMNVEV (reference sequence). Trimming pared 8 bases from V and 6 bases from J, leaving 16 bases between. This CDR3 contains 14 residues. CDR3 amino acids: CASGPDFGAGELFF. In DNA, the CDR3 is TGTGCCAGCGGCCCGGATTTTGGGGCCGGGGAGCTGTTTTTT.

The J gene is TRBJ1-2, the V gene TRBV27; a possible D gene is TRBD1 (6 bases). This CDR3 is 15 amino acids long. The germline gives CDR1 MNHEY, CDR2 SMNVEV (reference sequence). Trimming cost V 3 bases and J 5 bases, with 16 bases left between them. The CDR3 coding sequence is TGTGCCAGCAGTTTGTCCCTCCAGGGGATTTATGGCTACACCTTC. It translates to CASSLSLQGIYGYTF.

Concerning this clone itself: The junction shows a germline mismatch at one end, possibly a read error. The chain carries TRBV7-7 and TRBJ2-7; D unresolved. The length of the CDR3 is 13 residues. Germline V gene lookup returns CDR1 SSHAT and CDR2 FNYEAQ (reference sequence). DNA of the CDR3: TGTGCTAGCAGCTTATTCCAAGGCTACGAGCAGTACTTC. Residues: CASSLFQGYEQYF.

CDR3 DNA sequence: TGTGCCAGCACCCAGTTGGGGGCCCCCAATGGCTACACCTTC. This sequence encodes CASTQLGAPNGYTF. The J gene is TRBJ1-2, the V gene TRBV6-5; maybe TRBD1 (6 bases). Trimming pared 7 bases from V and 6 bases from J, leaving 18 bases between. CDR3 length: 14 residues. From germline, CDR1 is MNHEY and CDR2 SVGAGI.

The CDR3 here is CASSHSGTSTDTQYF. As DNA, the CDR3 is TGTGCCAGTTCCCATAGCGGAACGTCCACAGATACGCAGTATTTT. The chain combines TRBV6-1 with TRBJ2-3, with D perhaps TRBD2 (6 bases). CDR3 length: 15 residues. V was shortened by 9 bases and J by 2 bases, with 18 bases between the two germline ends. From germline, CDR1 is MNHNS and CDR2 SASEGT.

The chain joins TRBV6-5 to TRBJ2-7, with D perhaps TRBD2 (5 bases). The CDR3 extends over 15 amino acids. Trimming pared 5 bases from V and 5 bases from J, leaving 19 bases between. CDR1 and CDR2 (germline): MNHEY, SVGAGI. The DNA of the CDR3 is TGTGCCAGCAGTCCCCACGAGGGTCGACATGACGAGCAGTACTTC. This gives the protein CASSPHEGRHDEQYF.

The chain carries TRBV5-1 and TRBJ2-7; 8 bases match TRBD1. CDR1 is SGHRS, CDR2 YFSETQ, per germline. J lost 3 bases, V lost 4 bases, and 12 bases had no gene match. The CDR3 runs 16 residues. The CDR3 is CASSPTGPGQGYEQYF. CDR3 bases: TGCGCCAGCAGCCCGACGGGTCCAGGACAGGGCTACGAGCAGTACTTC.

V gene TRBV6-1 combines with J gene TRBJ1-2; a weak D match, TRBD1 (6 bases). This CDR3 comprises 14 residues. V was cut by 5 bases and J by 4 bases, with 14 bases left in between. Per germline, CDR1 MNHNS and CDR2 SASEGT. Here the CDR3 reads CASSRGGGAYGYTF. CDR3 sequence (DNA): TGTGCCAGCAGTCGAGGGGGGGGTGCCTATGGCTACACCTTC.

V usage is TRBV7-6 and J usage is TRBJ2-7; D unclear. The V gene lost 3 bases and the J gene lost 0 bases, with 3 bases spanning the gap. In germline, CDR1 is SGHVS, CDR2 FNYEAQ. CDR3 length: 12 amino acids. CDR3 sequence: CASSLSSYEQYF. The DNA of the CDR3 is TGTGCCAGCAGCTTGAGCTCCTACGAGCAGTACTTC.

In regard to this clone: Sequence at one end of the junction differs from germline and may be a read error. The V gene is TRBV6-1, the J gene TRBJ1-2; D is undetermined. The CDR3 runs 13 residues. From germline, CDR1 is MNHNS and CDR2 SASEGT. CDR3 coding DNA: TGTGCCAGCAGCGAAGGTTTGGGCTATGGCTACACCTTC. Its translation is CASSEGLGYGYTF.

This clone came up a few times. V and J are TRBV6-1 and TRBJ2-5, with D possibly called TRBD1 or TRBD2 (5 bases each). The CDR3 is made up of 15 amino acids. Germline V CDR1 and CDR2: MNHNS, SASEGT. Trimming left V 4 bases short and J 1 base short, with 13 bases between. CDR3: CASSGESGTQETQYF. The CDR3 DNA reads TGTGCCAGCAGTGGTGAATCCGGGACCCAAGAGACCCAGTACTTC.

This clone showed up just once. J is TRBJ2-6 and V is TRBV7-8, with a weak D call TRBD1 (5 bases). The CDR3 runs 15 residues. Trimming took 4 bases from V and 4 from J, leaving 11 bases between them. Germline CDR1 reads SGHVS; CDR2 reads FQNEAQ. The CDR3: CASSSRAGGANVLTF. CDR3 nucleotide sequence: TGTGCCAGCAGCTCCAGGGCTGGCGGGGCCAACGTCCTGACTTTC.

The chain combines TRBV4-2 with TRBJ1-5; TRBD1 is a possible D gene (5 bases). CDR3 size: 14 residues. The V end lost 2 bases, the J end lost 8 bases, and 13 bases lay between the germline ends. Germline values: CDR1 LGHNA, CDR2 YNFKEQ. CDR3 sequence reads: CASSQTQGTEPQHF. The DNA for the CDR3 is TGTGCCAGCAGCCAAACCCAGGGAACGGAGCCCCAGCATTTT.

The chain links TRBV5-6 to TRBJ2-1; 10 bases match TRBD2. CDR1 is SGHDT and CDR2 is YYEEEE in the germline V gene. J lost 4 bases, V lost 3 bases, and 4 bases had no gene match. CDR3 length: 15 amino acids. CDR3 nucleotides: TGTGCCAGCAGCTCGACTAGCGGGTATTACAATGAGCAGTTCTTC. Protein: CASSSTSGYYNEQFF. The whole variable domain, filled in from reference TRBV5-6 and TRBJ2-1, reads DAGVTQSPTHLIKTRGQQVTLRCSPKSGHDTVSWYQQALGQGPQFIFQYYEEEERQRGNFPDRFSGHQFPNYSSELNVNALLLGDSALYLCASSSTSGYYNEQFFGPGTRLTVL.